Below are 10 T cell receptor beta chains sequenced from a single sample in a study of T cell clonality in common variable immunodeficiency. Produced via immunoSEQ multiplex PCR; TCRdb's table is partial and in-frame only. The table lists roughly 55,000 clones, with no singletons. The sequenced sample was peripheral blood mononuclear cells. Receptor source: a person aged 18 to 75 in good health.

There are many counts of this clone. The read terminates 3 residues ahead of where the CDR3 ends, so the germline J gene completes it. The V gene is TRBV7-9, the J gene TRBJ1-3; TRBD1 matches at 8 bases. Losses at the gene ends were 5 bases for V and 4 bases for J; bases not matched to a gene: 7. The CDR3 length is 15 residues. The germline V gene encodes CDR1 SEHNR and CDR2 FQNEAQ (reference sequence). The CDR3 region is CASSRGQGSGNTIYF. The sequenced CDR3 bases are TGTGCCAGCAGCCGAGGACAGGGATCCGGAAACACC.

This clone was recorded at least ten times. The missing CDR3 end, 3 residues past where the read stops, is filled in from the germline J gene. The chain recombines TRBV2 with TRBJ2-1; D is unclear. Per the germline V gene, CDR1 is SNHLY and CDR2 is FYNNEI. The ends were cut back, 3 bases at V and 8 bases at J, with 11 bases in the middle. The CDR3 runs to 13 residues. The CDR3 bases that were read are TGTGCCAGCAGTGAGTCTGGTAGCTATGAG. Translation: CASSESGSYE. The CDR3, in full, reads CASSESGSYEQFF.

At least ten counts were recorded for this clone. Coverage ceases 3 residues before the CDR3 finishes, and the germline J gene fills in the end. This chain connects TRBV20-1 to TRBJ2-5; TRBD1 aligns across 9 bases. V shed 3 bases, J shed 4 bases, and the junction held 0 bases outside the gene matches. Germline CDR1 is DFQATT and CDR2 is SNEGSKA (reference sequence). The CDR3 contains 12 residues. The CDR3 protein is CSARTGGETQYF. The sequenced part of the CDR3 DNA is TGCAGTGCTAGGACAGGGGGAGAGACC.

This clone was picked up many times. Read coverage stops 3 residues before the CDR3 terminus; the germline J gene supplies the remainder. J is TRBJ2-2 and V is TRBV7-8; 8 bases align to TRBD1. Germline trimming cut 1 base from V and 6 bases from J; bases unmatched to any gene: 7. CDR1 is SGHVS and CDR2 is FQNEAQ in the germline V gene. The CDR3 totals 16 residues. The CDR3 DNA, read in part, is TGTGCCAGCAGCTTAGGCGGACAGGGTTTGTCCGGGGAG. Protein sequence: CASSLGGQGLSGE. The full CDR3 sequence reads CASSLGGQGLSGELFF.

The sample holds many counts of this clone. Coverage ceases 3 residues before the CDR3 finishes, and the germline J gene fills in the end. This sequence joins TRBV4-1 and TRBJ2-7; D is unresolved. This CDR3 is built from 14 residues. Trimming took off 0 bases at V and 5 bases at J, with 11 bases between the two ends. Germline V gives CDR1 MGHRA, CDR2 YSYEKL. CDR3 sequence: CASSQDPTAHEQYF. The DNA read from the CDR3 is TGCGCCAGCAGCCAAGATCCCACAGCCCACGAG.

This clone was counted at least ten times. The read ends 3 residues before the CDR3 terminus; that terminus is restored from the germline J gene. The chain carries TRBV11-2 and TRBJ2-1; possible D gene TRBD1, 5 bases. The CDR3 is 15 residues long. Trimming cost V 0 bases and J 1 base, with 7 bases left between them. CDR1 and CDR2 (germline): SGHAT, FQNNGV. Partial CDR3 DNA: TGTGCCAGCAGCTTAGAAGCAGGGTCCTACAATGAG. Its protein is CASSLEAGSYNE. In full, the CDR3 reads CASSLEAGSYNEQFF.

This clone was observed many times. The read ends 3 residues early relative to the CDR3; the germline J gene fills the gap. The chain carries TRBV28 and TRBJ2-1; TRBD2 matches at 9 bases. The CDR3 is made up of 17 amino acids. V gave up 1 base and J gave up 0 bases; unmatched junction bases: 4. Germline assignment: CDR1 MDHEN and CDR2 SYDVKM. CDR3 DNA, as far as it was read: TGTGCCAGCAGTTTATACGGTAGCGGGAGCTCCTACAATGAG. This codes for CASSLYGSGSSYNE. The whole CDR3 protein reads CASSLYGSGSSYNEQFF.

This clone was picked up many times. The read ends 3 residues early relative to the CDR3; the germline J gene fills the gap. This chain links TRBV30 with TRBJ1-2; TRBD1 matches at 12 bases. Germline loops: CDR1 GTSNPN, CDR2 SVGIG (reference sequence). The CDR3 covers 13 residues. Unmatched junction bases numbered 4, after V lost 4 bases and J lost 7 bases. CDR3 loop: CAWTGQGAGGYTF. CDR3 bases read: TGTGCCTGGACGGGACAGGGGGCCGGTGGC.

This clone appeared many times. The read is 3 residues too short to cover the CDR3 end, so that end is filled in from the germline J gene. The chain employs TRBV5-6 and TRBJ1-3; possibly TRBD1 for D (5 bases). The germline V gene encodes CDR1 SGHDT and CDR2 YYEEEE. Trimming took off 0 bases at V and 0 bases at J, with 7 bases between the two ends. The CDR3 loop spans 15 amino acids. CDR3 sequence reads: CASSLAGGSGNTIYF. The DNA read from the CDR3 is TGTGCCAGCAGCTTGGCCGGGGGCTCTGGAAACACC.

In its sample, this clone was seen many times. The sequenced fragment ends 3 residues before the CDR3 boundary, so the rest is inferred from the germline J gene. V gene TRBV7-6 combines with J gene TRBJ2-2; 7 bases match TRBD1. The junction had 14 bases not matched to a gene; V was cut back by 4 bases and J by 6 bases. Germline V gene sequence: CDR1 SGHVS, CDR2 FNYEAQ. The CDR3 loop spans 17 amino acids. CDR3 DNA (partial): TGTGCCAGCAGCTCCCTCACGGGACAGCTGGATTCCGGGGAG. Translated, it gives CASSSLTGQLDSGE. The whole CDR3 reads CASSSLTGQLDSGELFF. The full variable domain, with the rest looked up from reference TRBV7-6 and TRBJ2-2, is GAGVSQSPRYKVTKRGQDVALRCDPISGHVSLYWYRQALGQGPEFLTYFNYEAQQDKSGLPNDRFSAERPEGSISTLTIQRTEQRDSAMYRCASSSLTGQLDSGELFFGEGSRLTVL.